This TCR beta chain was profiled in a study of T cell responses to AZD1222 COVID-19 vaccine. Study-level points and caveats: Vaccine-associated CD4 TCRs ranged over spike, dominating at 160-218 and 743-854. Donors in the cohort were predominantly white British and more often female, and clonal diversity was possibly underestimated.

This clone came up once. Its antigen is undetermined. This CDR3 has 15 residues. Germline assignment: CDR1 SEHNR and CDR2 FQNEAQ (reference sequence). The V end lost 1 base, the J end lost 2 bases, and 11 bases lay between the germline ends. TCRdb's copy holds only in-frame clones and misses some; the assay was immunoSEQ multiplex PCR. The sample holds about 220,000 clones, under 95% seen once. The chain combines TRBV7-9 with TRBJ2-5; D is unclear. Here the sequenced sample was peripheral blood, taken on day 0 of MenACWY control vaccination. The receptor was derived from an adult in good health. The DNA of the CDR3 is TGTGCCAGCAGCTTAGTTCCTGGGATTCAAGAGACCCAGTACTTC. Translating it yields CASSLVPGIQETQYF. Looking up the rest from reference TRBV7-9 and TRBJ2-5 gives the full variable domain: DTGVSQNPRHKITKRGQNVTFRCDPISEHNRLYWYRQTLGQGPEFLTYFQNEAQLEKSRLLSDRFSAERPKGSFSTLEIQRTEQGDSAMYLCASSLVPGIQETQYFGPGTRLLVL.